A selection of T cell receptor beta chains follows, all from one sample in a study of cytotoxic CD8 clonotypes in ibrutinib-treated CLL. Measured with immunoSEQ multiplex PCR; TCRdb has only the in-frame clones, and not every one. Of around 160,000 clones listed, more than 75% were seen once; the top ten hold about 1.9%. The sequenced sample was PBMCs, obtained after 12 months of ibrutinib treatment. The receptors come from a human donor with chronic lymphocytic leukemia. Each CDR3 is given with its conserved first and last residue. Each record gives: clone size, V gene, D gene, CDR3 length, J gene, CDR3 DNA, CDR3 protein. A D gene is named only where the DNA matches it firmly. The size field is filled for only some rows; it gives once, few, many or a size class.

NA	TRBV6-5	NA	14	TRBJ1-1	TGTGCCAGCAGTTACTTCAGGATGAACACTGAAGCTTTCTTT	CASSYFRMNTEAFF
NA	TRBV30	NA	11	TRBJ2-2	TGTGCCTGGAGTGTAGCCGGGGAGCTGTTTTTT	CAWSVAGELFF
NA	TRBV6-5	NA	13	TRBJ2-7	TGTGCCAGCGGAGGGGGCCTACCTTACGAGCAGTACTTC	CASGGGLPYEQYF
NA	TRBV11-2	NA	12	TRBJ2-7	TGTGCCAGCAGCTTACAGGGGATTGGGCAGTACTTC	CASSLQGIGQYF
NA	TRBV18	NA	14	TRBJ2-5	TGTGCCAGCTCACCGGCGGCAGTCAAAGAGACCCAGTACTTC	CASSPAAVKETQYF
NA	TRBV9	NA	17	TRBJ2-2	TGTGCCAGCAACCTCCCCGAGAGGGGAGCGAACACCGGGGAGCTGTTTTTT	CASNLPERGANTGELFF
NA	TRBV19	NA	17	TRBJ2-5	TGTGCCAGTAGTAGAAGGGGAGTAGGGGGAGGAAAAGAGACCCAGTACTTC	CASSRRGVGGGKETQYF
few	TRBV11-2	TRBD2	16	TRBJ2-1	TGTGCCAGCAGCCCCCCACTAGCGGGAGCCTACAATGAGCAGTTCTTC	CASSPPLAGAYNEQFF
NA	TRBV28	TRBD1	12	TRBJ1-2	TGTGCCAGCACCACAGGGGAAAGTGGCTACACCTTC	CASTTGESGYTF
NA	TRBV7-9	NA	14	TRBJ1-1	TGTGCCAGCAGCTTAGATCAGGGGCGAACTGAAGCTTTCTTT	CASSLDQGRTEAFF
NA	TRBV10-3	NA	15	TRBJ1-6	TGTGCCATCCGGTCGGCGAGCTCCTATAATTCACCCCTCCACTTT	CAIRSASSYNSPLHF
NA	TRBV27	NA	16	TRBJ1-6	TGTGCCAGCAGTTTAGCCCTCTTAGTCCAATCCGCCCCCCTCCACTTT	CASSLALLVQSAPLHF
NA	TRBV9	TRBD2	16	TRBJ2-7	TGTGCCAGCAGCACTACTAGCGGCGGAAGCTCCTACGAGCAGTACTTC	CASSTTSGGSSYEQYF
once	TRBV28	TRBD1	14	TRBJ2-7	TGTGCCAGCAGCCCCCGGGACAGGGCCAACGAGCAGTACTTC	CASSPRDRANEQYF
NA	TRBV13	NA	14	TRBJ1-2	TGTGCCAGCAGCTTAGGTATCGGGTATGAGGGCTACACCTTC	CASSLGIGYEGYTF
NA	TRBV7-3	NA	15	TRBJ2-7	TGTGCCAGCAGCTTAGGGCCGGGAAACCTCTACGAGCAGTACTTC	CASSLGPGNLYEQYF
NA	TRBV19	NA	14	TRBJ2-5	TGTGCCAGTAGTCATCGGGCAGGGGGGGAGACCCAGTACTTC	CASSHRAGGETQYF
NA	TRBV7-9	TRBD1	16	TRBJ1-4	TGTGCCAGCAGCTTTGGACAGGGGGCGCCCGGTGAAAAACTGTTTTTT	CASSFGQGAPGEKLFF
NA	TRBV5-1	NA	13	TRBJ1-5	TGCGCCAGCAGCCCGGGTCCGGATCAGCCCCAGCATTTT	CASSPGPDQPQHF
NA	TRBV2	NA	13	TRBJ2-3	TGTGCCAGCACCCCCCTAGGGGCAGATACGCAGTATTTT	CASTPLGADTQYF